This T cell receptor (beta chain) was sequenced during a study of blood T cell repertoires in COVID-19. Study overall: Material from acute and convalescent COVID-19 was sourced from the United States, Italy and Spain. Nucleic acid was either cDNA or gDNA, and it came from T cells, B-cell-depleted T cells, or PBMCs.

This CDR3 region has 15 residues. Trimming at V came to 0 bases and at J to 4 bases, leaving 3 bases not matched to a gene. CDR1 and CDR2 (germline): MNHNS, SASEGT. This clone appeared once. The authors' processing: Nucleated cell counts were estimated from reference gene primer amplification. This table comes from immunoSEQ multiplex PCR, and its TCRdb copy is limited to in-frame clones, with some not included. V, J and clone size are those of that table, while D and trimming were read from the DNA. The profile shows some 140,000 clones, roughly 86% of them singletons. This clonotype originated in a woman aged 45-65 years who had recovered from COVID-19. Sequencing was performed on peripheral blood. This chain links TRBV6-1 with TRBJ2-5; TRBD1 matches at 9 bases. In DNA, the CDR3 is TGTGCCAGCAGTGAAGCGCACAGGGGGCGAGAGACCCAGTACTTC. As protein: CASSEAHRGRETQYF.